Below, 27 T cell receptor beta chains from the same sample are listed, as sequenced in a study of cytomegalovirus exposure and HLA in healthy donors. Use of 60 Vbeta and 13 Jbeta primers characterized the PCR. Only in-frame clones appear in the TCRdb table, and some are missing; sequencing was by immunoSEQ multiplex PCR. The sample has over 200,000 clones, around 89% seen once. Sequencing was carried out using PBMCs. Receptors were obtained from a woman between 18 and 29 years old in good health and CMV-seronegative.

The chain is built from TRBV4-3 and TRBJ1-1; maybe TRBD1 (6 bases). Trimming shortened V by 1 base and J by 12 bases, and 24 bases separated the two germline ends. The germline V gene has CDR1 LGHNA and CDR2 YSLEER. The CDR3 has 16 amino acids. In DNA, the CDR3 is TGCGCCAGCAGCCAAGGCCTTAACGACCGCGGGGGCGCATCTTTCTTT. It is translated as CASSQGLNDRGGASFF.

The J gene is TRBJ1-5, the V gene TRBV6-1, with D possibly matching TRBD1 (5 bases). CDR1 MNHNS and CDR2 SASEGT come from the germline V gene. The CDR3 is made up of 15 amino acids. Trimming removed 6 bases from V and 1 base from J, with 13 bases in between. The DNA of the CDR3 is TGTGCCAGCAGCCCTACGGCAGGGAGCAATCAGCCCCAGCATTTT. Translating it yields CASSPTAGSNQPQHF.

The chain uses TRBV4-1 and TRBJ2-3; TRBD2 agrees at 9 bases. This CDR3 comprises 16 residues. Trimming took 0 bases from V and 4 from J; bases not matched to a gene: 5. Germline CDR1 and CDR2: MGHRA and YSYEKL. The CDR3 reads CASSQDSGSASDTQYF. CDR3 bases: TGCGCCAGCAGCCAAGATAGCGGGAGTGCTTCAGATACGCAGTATTTT.

The rearrangement joins TRBV7-2 to TRBJ2-3; 11 positions match TRBD2. The trim removed 3 bases at V and 6 bases at J, leaving 5 bases unmatched. The CDR3 contains 15 residues. CDR1 SGHTA and CDR2 FQGNSA come from the germline V gene. CDR3 sequence reads: CASSLTSGAGDTQYF. The CDR3 DNA follows: TGTGCCAGCAGCTTGACTAGCGGGGCAGGGGATACGCAGTATTTT.

The rearrangement links TRBV6-1 to TRBJ2-3, with TRBD1 matching over 11 bases. V dropped 4 bases and J dropped 6; count of bases not matched to a gene: 3. This CDR3 contains 14 residues. Germline-derived CDR1 and CDR2 are MNHNS and SASEGT. The CDR3 here is CASSGDRGIDTQYF. CDR3 DNA: TGTGCCAGCAGTGGGGACAGGGGGATCGATACGCAGTATTTT.

The chain has TRBV10-3 and TRBJ2-3, with 8 bases matching TRBD1. The CDR3 has 14 residues. Losses at the gene ends were 6 bases for V and 4 bases for J; bases not matched to a gene: 6. CDR1 is ENHRY, CDR2 SYGVKD, per germline. The CDR3 DNA follows: TGTGCCATCAGCGAGGACAGGGATTCAGATACGCAGTATTTT. This gives the protein CAISEDRDSDTQYF.

The chain uses TRBV9 and TRBJ2-7; 8 bases agree with TRBD2. The germline CDR1 and CDR2 sequences are SGDLS and YYNGEE. The CDR3 contains 14 residues. V trimming: 0 bases; J trimming: 5 bases; junction bases outside the gene matches: 4. The CDR3: CASSVGGGTHEQYF. As DNA, the CDR3 is TGTGCCAGCAGCGTAGGCGGGGGGACACACGAGCAGTACTTC.

The chain uses TRBV5-1 and TRBJ1-1; D is unclear. CDR1 and CDR2 from the germline V gene are SGHRS and YFSETQ. This CDR3 is 13 amino acids long. V was pared by 2 bases and J by 5 bases, with 10 bases between. The CDR3 DNA sequence: TGCGCCAGCAGCTTTTCCGGGGAGACTGAAGCTTTCTTT. Its translation is CASSFSGETEAFF.

The chain combines TRBV5-8 with TRBJ1-2; maybe TRBD1 (6 bases). The V end was cut by 3 bases, the J end by 0 bases, with 9 bases between. The CDR3 consists of 14 residues. Germline CDR1 and CDR2: SGHTS and YDEGEE. DNA of the CDR3: TGTGCCAGCAGCTCTCGGACAGCTAACTATGGCTACACCTTC. It encodes CASSSRTANYGYTF.

This clone was picked up a small number of times. The chain employs TRBV4-2 and TRBJ1-2; unclear D gene. Germline loops: CDR1 LGHNA, CDR2 YNFKEQ. The CDR3 is made up of 16 amino acids. V dropped 2 bases and J dropped 0 bases, with 13 bases sitting between them. This CDR3 is CASSQLWSRTNYGYTF. As DNA, the CDR3 is TGTGCCAGCAGCCAATTGTGGTCGCGTACTAACTATGGCTACACCTTC.

The V gene is TRBV6-5, the J gene TRBJ1-1, with unresolved D. Trimming took 8 bases from V and 5 from J, leaving 15 bases between them. The CDR3 contains 13 residues. The germline V gene encodes CDR1 MNHEY and CDR2 SVGAGI. CDR3 protein: CASHLGEVTEAFF. CDR3 DNA sequence: TGTGCCAGCCACCTCGGGGAGGTGACTGAAGCTTTCTTT.

The chain has TRBV4-2 and TRBJ2-7; D remains unclear. The germline V gene has CDR1 LGHNA and CDR2 YNFKEQ. The CDR3 runs to 13 residues. Between the trimmed V and J ends, which lost 0 bases and 2 bases, there was a span of 5 bases. CDR3 sequence reads: CASSQETPYEQYF. The CDR3 DNA reads as TGTGCCAGCAGCCAAGAAACTCCCTACGAGCAGTACTTC.

The table lists this clone with a few counts. CDR3 coding DNA: TGTGCCAGCGCCCGGGACAGGAGCTCTGGAAACACCATATATTTT. It specifies CASARDRSSGNTIYF. The V gene is TRBV18, the J gene TRBJ1-3; 8 bases line up with TRBD1. V shed 8 bases, J shed 0 bases, and the junction held 6 bases outside the gene matches. The CDR3 has 15 residues. Germline CDR1 KGHSH, CDR2 LQKENI.

The chain joins TRBV9 to TRBJ2-5, with a possible D match to TRBD1 (6 bases). The CDR3 has 13 amino acids. Germline assignment: CDR1 SGDLS and CDR2 YYNGEE. V dropped 0 bases and J dropped 9 bases, with 12 bases sitting between them. The CDR3 nucleotides are TGTGCCAGCAGCGTAGACAGGGCTTCCGCCCAGTACTTC. Amino acid sequence: CASSVDRASAQYF.

The V call is TRBV5-4, the J call TRBJ2-1; D gene uncertain. The germline V and J ends were trimmed by 4 bases and 3 bases, with 8 bases remaining between them. The CDR3 spans 13 residues. In germline, CDR1 is SGHNT, CDR2 YYREEE (reference sequence). This chain's CDR3 is CASSTPSYNEQFF. CDR3 DNA: TGTGCCAGCAGCACCCCCAGCTACAATGAGCAGTTCTTC. The variable domain in full, with the rest retrieved from reference TRBV5-4 and TRBJ2-1, is ETGVTQSPTHLIKTRGQQVTLRCSSQSGHNTVSWYQQALGQGPQFIFQYYREEENGRGNFPPRFSGLQFPNYSSELNVNALELDDSALYLCASSTPSYNEQFFGPGTRLTVL.

The rearrangement joins TRBV12-5 to TRBJ1-1; D gene ambiguous. In germline, CDR1 is LGHNT, CDR2 FRNRAP. This CDR3 comprises 13 residues. Trimming took off 8 bases at V and 5 bases at J, with 15 bases between the two ends. Here the CDR3 DNA reads TGTGCTAGTCCGTTGAGGGAGGCGACTGAAGCTTTCTTT. Its protein is CASPLREATEAFF.

V and J are TRBV10-3 and TRBJ2-6; 7 bases agree with TRBD1. CDR1 is ENHRY, CDR2 SYGVKD, per germline. J gave up 1 base and V 8 bases, and 8 bases lay outside the gene matches. This CDR3 has 16 residues. The CDR3, as DNA: TGTGCCATCGGGACAGTCGCAGCTTCTGGGGCCAACGTCCTGACTTTC. The encoded protein is CAIGTVAASGANVLTF.

The chain recombines TRBV5-5 with TRBJ2-5; 7 positions agree with TRBD1. This CDR3 spans 15 amino acids. The trim removed 4 bases at V and 5 bases at J, leaving 11 bases unmatched. The germline V gene encodes CDR1 SGHKS and CDR2 YYEKEE (reference sequence). CDR3 DNA: TGTGCCAGCAGCCGCCAACAGGGGTCAGGGGAGACCCAGTACTTC. Its translation: CASSRQQGSGETQYF.

The CDR3, as DNA: TGTGCCAGCAGTGTAGGCAGGGGGCGCGGAAACACCATATATTTT. Its translation is CASSVGRGRGNTIYF. V is TRBV6-1 and J is TRBJ1-3; 8 bases map to TRBD1. The CDR3 loop spans 15 amino acids. Per the germline V gene, CDR1 is MNHNS and CDR2 is SASEGT. The J segment lost 4 bases and the V segment lost 4 bases, leaving 6 bases of the junction unmatched.

The gene calls are TRBV30 and TRBJ2-5; weak D call: TRBD2 (5 bases). This CDR3 comprises 16 residues. V was pared by 4 bases and J by 2 bases, with 20 bases between. Germline CDR1 reads GTSNPN; CDR2 reads SVGIG (reference sequence). The CDR3 here is CAWTPGRRPGQETQYF. The CDR3 DNA sequence: TGTGCCTGGACCCCCGGGCGGAGGCCGGGACAAGAGACCCAGTACTTC.

This clone showed up just once. V and J are TRBV6-6 and TRBJ2-7; D is unclear. CDR1 and CDR2 (germline): MNHNY, SVGAGI (reference sequence). The ends were cut back, 8 bases at V and 3 bases at J, with 11 bases in the middle. The CDR3 is made up of 12 amino acids. The CDR3 DNA reads as TGTGCCAGCGCGCGCACCTACTACGAGCAGTACTTC. Protein sequence: CASARTYYEQYF.

The V and J genes are TRBV2 and TRBJ2-2; possible D gene TRBD1, 5 bases. V was clipped by 6 bases and J by 7 bases, with 15 bases between them. CDR1 is SNHLY and CDR2 is FYNNEI in the germline V gene. The CDR3 totals 14 residues. The CDR3 loop reads CASRTQGLGGELFF. The CDR3 DNA reads as TGTGCCAGCAGAACGCAGGGATTGGGCGGGGAGCTGTTTTTT.

The rearrangement links TRBV5-1 to TRBJ2-2, with D possibly TRBD2 on 6 matching bases. The CDR3 length is 14 residues. V lost 6 bases and J 2 bases, leaving 11 bases between the germline ends. Germline CDR1 SGHRS, CDR2 YFSETQ. The CDR3 DNA sequence: TGCGCCAGCACCGGTAGCGGTAACACCGGGGAGCTGTTTTTT. It yields the protein CASTGSGNTGELFF.

The rearrangement uses TRBV6-5 and TRBJ1-1, with D maybe TRBD1 (6 bases). The CDR3 loop spans 16 amino acids. The germline V gene encodes CDR1 MNHEY and CDR2 SVGAGI. Trimming removed 2 bases at V and 1 base at J, with 14 bases between. The CDR3 DNA reads TGTGCCAGCAGTTACAATGGGGGCGCGAGGAACACTGAAGCTTTCTTT. Protein product: CASSYNGGARNTEAFF.

This sequence joins TRBV1 and TRBJ2-2; the table assigns TRBD2, which was not confirmed against the DNA. TRBV1 is flagged as a pseudogene. The CDR3 totals 15 residues. Here the CDR3 DNA reads TGCACCAGCAGCCCCCCGGGTTTGAACACCGGGGAGCTGTTTTTT. Translation gives CTSSPPGLNTGELFF.

The gene calls are TRBV11-2 and TRBJ2-7, with TRBD2 as a possible D gene (5 bases). The CDR3 extends over 15 amino acids. In germline, CDR1 is SGHAT, CDR2 FQNNGV. Trimming took 6 bases from V and 0 from J, leaving 15 bases between them. The CDR3 DNA reads as TGTGCCAGCAGTTCCCGGGATATTCTCTCCTACGAGCAGTACTTC. This translates into CASSSRDILSYEQYF.

This rearrangement joins TRBV7-2 to TRBJ1-1; tentatively, D is TRBD1 (6 bases). The germline V gene encodes CDR1 SGHTA and CDR2 FQGNSA. The germline V and J ends were trimmed by 5 bases and 4 bases, with 17 bases remaining between them. The CDR3 consists of 15 residues. The CDR3 bases are TGTGCCAGCAGCCCGCCAACAGGGTTTAGCACTGAAGCTTTCTTT. Amino acids: CASSPPTGFSTEAFF.